This TCR beta chain derives from a study of blood T cell repertoires in COVID-19. The wider study: The analysed material was cDNA or gDNA that came from T cells, B-cell-depleted T cells, or PBMCs.

Germline assignment: CDR1 SGHAT and CDR2 FQNNGV. The CDR3 contains 13 residues. The V end lost 8 bases, the J end lost 2 bases, and 12 bases lay between the germline ends. Method: immunoSEQ multiplex PCR; TCRdb's copy keeps in-frame clones and lacks some. Found here are approximately 60,000 clones, around three quarters of them singletons; the top ten hold 3.2%. The chain couples TRBV11-2 to TRBJ1-2; D may be TRBD1 (5 bases). The TCR sequence derives from a man aged 55 to 70 with acute or convalescent COVID-19. The sequencing input was peripheral blood. This CDR3 is CASQADRNYGYTF. For the CDR3, the DNA is TGTGCCAGCCAGGCCGACAGAAACTATGGCTACACCTTC.